Below, 9 T cell receptor beta chains from the same sample are listed, as sequenced in a study of T cell repertoires in cytomegalovirus infection. TCRdb analysed the reads with MiXCR anew, one entry per CDR3 protein. The sample has under 450,000 distinct CDR3 sequences; about 34% are singletons. What these receptors recognize is not known. The starting material was cultured PBMCs, obtained from culture after CMV antigen stimulation. Receptors originate from a human donor in good health (CMV status not recorded). Some clones in this sample may be carry-over from other donors' samples.

The V gene is TRBV6-1, the J gene TRBJ2-5; 9 bases agree with TRBD1. This CDR3 comprises 15 residues. V trimming: 0 bases; J trimming: 2 bases; junction bases outside the gene matches: 1. Germline V gene lookup returns CDR1 MNHNS and CDR2 SASEGT. The CDR3 DNA sequence: TGTGCCAGCAGTGAAGCGGGGACAGGGCAAGAGACCCAGTACTTC. Translating gives CASSEAGTGQETQYF.

V usage is TRBV11-2 and J usage is TRBJ2-1; unclear D gene. Deletions cut 7 bases from V and 10 bases from J, with 17 bases between. Looked up from germline, CDR1 is SGHAT and CDR2 is FQNNGV. The CDR3 sequence is 13 residues long. CDR3: CASTPVGLQEQFF. CDR3 DNA: TGTGCCAGCACCCCAGTAGGGCTCCAAGAGCAGTTCTTC.

The rearrangement links TRBV11-2 to TRBJ2-5; tentatively, D is TRBD2 (5 bases). Germline V lookup: CDR1 SGHAT, CDR2 FQNNGV. The CDR3 length is 13 residues. V dropped 8 bases and J dropped 3 bases, with 13 bases sitting between them. CDR3 nucleotide sequence: TGTGCCAGCCGCTGGGGAGTTAAAGAGACCCAGTACTTC. It specifies CASRWGVKETQYF.

In this sample, this clonotype turned up many times. The rearrangement links TRBV7-2 to TRBJ2-7; D ambiguous. V was shortened by 0 bases and J by 9 bases, with 24 bases between the two germline ends. This CDR3 comprises 17 residues. Looked up from germline, CDR1 is SGHTA and CDR2 is FQGNSA. CDR3 DNA: TGTGCCAGCAGCTTAGCGCCGTCGGTCATCCCGGTGTGGGCGCAGTACGTC. Translated: CASSLAPSVIPVWAQYV.

This clonotype came up many times. The chain employs TRBV7-2 and TRBJ2-5, with D perhaps given as TRBD1 or TRBD2 (6 bases each). Germline CDR1 and CDR2: SGHTA and FQGNSA. V shed 4 bases and J shed 5 bases, with 11 bases lying between them. The CDR3 contains 13 residues. CDR3 residues: CASSSRRGETQYF. The DNA of the CDR3 is TGTGCCAGCAGCTCCCGGAGGGGGGAGACCCAGTACTTC.

This clonotype was picked up a small number of times. The chain joins TRBV7-2 to TRBJ2-2, with D maybe TRBD1 (6 bases). Germline V gene sequence: CDR1 SGHTA, CDR2 FQGNSA. The CDR3 totals 14 residues. The V end lost 5 bases, the J end lost 4 bases, and 11 bases lay between the germline ends. The CDR3 nucleotides are TGTGCCAGCAGCCCCAAGGGGGTCACCGGGGAGCTGTTTTTT. Translating it yields CASSPKGVTGELFF.

This clonotype has only a few counts. The rearrangement uses TRBV7-2 and TRBJ2-6, with D possibly TRBD1 on 5 matching bases. Looked up from germline, CDR1 is SGHTA and CDR2 is FQGNSA. The V gene lost 5 bases and the J gene lost 2 bases, with 7 bases spanning the gap. There are 14 residues in the CDR3. The CDR3 here is CASSGAPGANVLTF. The CDR3 DNA is TGTGCCAGCAGCGGGGCACCTGGGGCCAACGTCCTGACTTTC. Based on the CDR3 plus reference TRBV7-2 and TRBJ2-6, the full variable domain is GAGVSQSPSNKVTEKGKDVELRCDPISGHTALYWYRQSLGQGLEFLIYFQGNSAPDKSGLPSDRFSAERTGGSVSTLTIQRTQQEDSAVYLCASSGAPGANVLTFGAGSRLTVL.

This clonotype has a handful of counts. The CDR3 sequence is CASSGPGGEETQYF. The CDR3 nucleotides are TGTGCCAGCAGTGGTCCGGGGGGGGAAGAGACCCAGTACTTC. The chain uses TRBV28 and TRBJ2-5; 8 nucleotides match TRBD2. This CDR3 contains 14 residues. J was trimmed by 3 bases and V by 5 bases; bases with no gene match: 5. Germline V CDR1 and CDR2: MDHEN, SYDVKM.

V and J are TRBV7-9 and TRBJ1-2; D is uncertain. CDR1 is SEHNR and CDR2 is FQNEAQ in the germline V gene (reference sequence). V was pared by 11 bases and J by 5 bases, with 18 bases between. This CDR3 spans 13 amino acids. DNA of the CDR3: TGTGCCGGTCAAAGGCCGATTTCGTATGGCTACACCTTC. This encodes CAGQRPISYGYTF.